This paragraph reports one T cell receptor beta chain. This entry comes from a study of long-term antiretroviral therapy in people with HIV. The run of the v3.0 immunoSEQ assay was at survey level. Assay: immunoSEQ multiplex PCR; the TCRdb copy retains only in-frame clones and omits some. The table includes some 29,000 clones, more than 75% detected once. The origin of this receptor is a woman aged 18-29 years with HIV. The input for sequencing was unsorted PBMCs, taken 0.5 years after starting antiretroviral therapy.

The CDR3 is CASSNLASGNTIYF. The CDR3 bases are TGTGCCAGCAGTAACCTCGCCTCTGGAAACACCATATATTTT. The chain couples TRBV6-1 to TRBJ1-3; no definite D call. Germline CDR1 and CDR2: MNHNS and SASEGT. Trimming removed 5 bases from V and 0 bases from J, with 8 bases in between. There are 14 residues in the CDR3.